These 30 T cell receptor beta chains share one sample of origin, sequenced in a study of blood T cell repertoires in COVID-19. Only in-frame clones appear in the TCRdb table, and some are missing; sequencing was by immunoSEQ multiplex PCR. The sample has roughly 260,000 clones; approximately 90% are singletons. The specimen was peripheral blood. Receptor source: a woman aged 35 to 49 with acute or convalescent COVID-19.

The chain combines TRBV28 with TRBJ1-2, with 8 bases lining up with TRBD1. This CDR3 has 13 residues. CDR1 and CDR2 (germline): MDHEN, SYDVKM. V lost 5 bases and J lost 8; bases outside the gene matches: 7. The CDR3 DNA follows: TGTGCCAGCAGTCCCGGACAGGGCGGGGGCTACACCTTC. Translation: CASSPGQGGGYTF.

The rearrangement joins TRBV7-6 to TRBJ2-2, with D maybe TRBD2 (6 bases). Germline loops: CDR1 SGHVS, CDR2 FNYEAQ. The CDR3 is made up of 18 amino acids. The germline V and J ends were trimmed by 5 bases and 2 bases, with 21 bases remaining between them. The CDR3 DNA reads as TGTGCCAGCAGCCACCGCGGGGTTCTCGCCCTAAACACCGGGGAGCTGTTTTTT. Protein: CASSHRGVLALNTGELFF.

The gene calls are TRBV3-1 (or the pseudogene TRBV3-2) and TRBJ1-6; D remains unclear. Germline V CDR1 and CDR2: LGHDT, YNNKEL (reference sequence). Trimming removed 1 base at V and 6 bases at J, with 7 bases between. CDR3 length: 14 residues. In nucleotides, the CDR3 is TGTGCCAGCAGCCAAGGCGGCTTTAATTCACCCCTCCACTTT. Translation gives CASSQGGFNSPLHF.

V is TRBV3-1 (or the pseudogene TRBV3-2) and J is TRBJ1-2; 7 bases align to TRBD1. V was clipped by 4 bases and J by 8 bases; unmatched bases: 10. Per the germline V gene, CDR1 is LGHDT and CDR2 is YNNKEL (reference sequence). The CDR3 has 14 residues. The CDR3 is CASSPYTGAGGYTF. The DNA of the CDR3 is TGTGCCAGCAGCCCGTATACAGGGGCAGGAGGCTACACCTTC.

The chain combines TRBV6-5 with TRBJ2-1; TRBD2 might be the D (6 bases). This CDR3 is 12 amino acids long. Trimming pared 4 bases from V and 9 bases from J, leaving 10 bases between. Looked up from germline, CDR1 is MNHEY and CDR2 is SVGAGI. The CDR3 protein is CASSWVEGEQFF. The CDR3 DNA is TGTGCCAGCAGTTGGGTGGAGGGTGAGCAGTTCTTC.

CDR3 DNA: TGTGCCAGCAGCATGACAGGGGGCTATGGCTACACCTTC. Protein sequence: CASSMTGGYGYTF. The chain links TRBV7-9 to TRBJ1-2; 9 bases are a match to TRBD1. V shed 5 bases, J shed 4 bases, and the junction held 2 bases outside the gene matches. The germline gives CDR1 SEHNR, CDR2 FQNEAQ (reference sequence). The CDR3 runs to 13 residues.

The gene calls are TRBV25-1 and TRBJ1-3, with a weak D call TRBD1 (5 bases). CDR1 is MGHDK, CDR2 SYGVNS, per germline. The V and J ends lost 3 bases and 0 bases respectively, with 12 bases between them. The CDR3 length is 16 residues. The CDR3 DNA reads as TGTGCCAGCAGTGAGCCGGGACTGACCTCTGGAAACACCATATATTTT. It specifies CASSEPGLTSGNTIYF.

The V gene is TRBV19, the J gene TRBJ2-2; 12 positions match TRBD2. This CDR3 has 19 residues. Germline V gives CDR1 LNHDA, CDR2 SQIVND (reference sequence). J gave up 1 base and V 4 bases, and 10 bases lay outside the gene matches. CDR3 residues: CASSRAHSGLAGNTGELFF. Here the CDR3 DNA reads TGTGCCAGTAGTAGGGCGCACTCGGGACTAGCGGGGAACACCGGGGAGCTGTTTTTT. The full variable domain, in which reference TRBV19 and TRBJ2-2 provide the parts outside the CDR3, is DGGITQSPKYLFRKEGQNVTLSCEQNLNHDAMYWYRQDPGQGLRLIYYSQIVNDFQKGDIAEGYSVSREKKESFPLTVTSAQKNPTAFYLCASSRAHSGLAGNTGELFFGEGSRLTVL.

V usage is TRBV27 and J usage is TRBJ2-5; D uncertain. Germline V gene lookup returns CDR1 MNHEY and CDR2 SMNVEV (reference sequence). There are 11 residues in the CDR3. V was trimmed by 4 bases and J by 4 bases, leaving 4 bases between them. The CDR3 DNA follows: TGTGCCAGCAGTTCGTTAGAGACCCAGTACTTC. This encodes CASSSLETQYF.

This clone was observed once. In DNA, the CDR3 is TGTGCCAGCAGCTTGGAAGGACAGGGGGCCTGGAATTCACCCCTCCACTTT. Translated, it gives CASSLEGQGAWNSPLHF. This chain connects TRBV11-2 to TRBJ1-6, with 11 bases fitting TRBD1. V lost 3 bases to trimming and J lost 7 bases; unmatched junction nucleotides: 8. The CDR3 runs to 17 residues. Germline loops: CDR1 SGHAT, CDR2 FQNNGV.

J is TRBJ1-2 and V is TRBV2; 7 nucleotides align to TRBD1. V gave up 5 bases and J gave up 0 bases; unmatched junction bases: 3. CDR1 is SNHLY and CDR2 is FYNNEI in the germline V gene. The CDR3 is 14 residues long. The CDR3 loop reads CASSLTGTNYGYTF. Written as DNA, the CDR3 is TGTGCCAGCAGTCTGACAGGGACTAACTATGGCTACACCTTC.

This clone was found a few times. V gene TRBV27 combines with J gene TRBJ1-5, with 9 bases matching TRBD1. In germline, CDR1 is MNHEY, CDR2 SMNVEV (reference sequence). V was pared by 10 bases and J by 6 bases, with 4 bases of the junction left unmatched. The CDR3 sequence is 12 residues long. CDR3 nucleotide sequence: TGTGCCACCAAGACAGGGGGTCAGCCCCAGCATTTT. It encodes CATKTGGQPQHF.

The chain recombines TRBV6-5 with TRBJ2-1; TRBD2 aligns across 11 bases. CDR1 MNHEY and CDR2 SVGAGI come from the germline V gene. V was clipped by 5 bases and J by 8 bases; unmatched bases: 8. The CDR3 consists of 15 residues. The CDR3 reads CASSPSGGPVDEQFF. The CDR3 coding sequence is TGTGCCAGCAGTCCTAGCGGGGGGCCGGTTGATGAGCAGTTCTTC.

The chain combines TRBV3-1 (or the pseudogene TRBV3-2) with TRBJ1-1; perhaps TRBD1 as D (5 bases). V lost 3 bases, J lost 6 bases, and 11 bases lay in between. Germline CDR1 is LGHDT and CDR2 is YNNKEL (reference sequence). The CDR3 runs to 13 residues. CDR3 in amino acids: CASSQEDRPEAFF. The CDR3 DNA reads as TGTGCCAGCAGCCAGGAAGACAGACCTGAAGCTTTCTTT.

This chain joins TRBV21-1 and TRBJ1-2; the DNA was not compared with TRBD1, the D call given in the table. TRBV21-1 is tagged as a pseudogene. This CDR3 region has 15 residues. The CDR3 DNA sequence: TGTGCCAGCAGCAAAGCGCTCAGGGGCTACTATGGCTACACCTTC. As protein: CASSKALRGYYGYTF.

The chain links TRBV18 to TRBJ2-5; TRBD2 might be the D (6 bases). The CDR3 length is 14 residues. Between the trimmed V and J ends, which lost 5 bases and 3 bases, there was a span of 13 bases. CDR1 is KGHSH and CDR2 is LQKENI in the germline V gene. In nucleotides, the CDR3 is TGTGCCAGCTCAACGGGACTGATCGAAGAGACCCAGTACTTC. Amino acid sequence: CASSTGLIEETQYF.

The chain joins TRBV9 to TRBJ1-2, with D possibly TRBD1 on 5 matching bases. CDR1 SGDLS and CDR2 YYNGEE come from the germline V gene. V was cut by 7 bases and J by 2 bases, with 9 bases left in between. CDR3 length: 12 residues. CDR3 nucleotide sequence: TGTGCCAGCTGGGGGGTCAACTATGGCTACACCTTC. Protein: CASWGVNYGYTF.

The J gene is TRBJ2-2, the V gene TRBV6-6; D is unclear. This CDR3 is built from 13 residues. The V and J ends lost 2 bases and 7 bases respectively, with 8 bases between them. Germline V gives CDR1 MNHNY, CDR2 SVGAGI (reference sequence). The CDR3 sequence: CASSYPPGGELFF. CDR3 DNA: TGTGCCAGCAGTTACCCTCCAGGCGGGGAGCTGTTTTTT.

The chain is built from TRBV7-2 and TRBJ1-2; D is unresolved. The CDR3 length is 13 residues. Trimming left V 1 base short and J 4 bases short, with 7 bases between. Germline CDR1 is SGHTA and CDR2 is FQGNSA. CDR3 DNA sequence: TGTGCCAGCAGCTTAGAACGGAGCTATGGCTACACCTTC. It encodes CASSLERSYGYTF.

The chain links TRBV18 to TRBJ1-1; D is perhaps TRBD1 (6 bases). This CDR3 has 17 residues. The V and J ends lost 5 bases and 0 bases respectively, with 19 bases between them. Germline-derived CDR1 and CDR2 are KGHSH and LQKENI. In DNA, the CDR3 is TGTGCCAGCTCATTGACAGGTGGGTTTCTCATGAACACTGAAGCTTTCTTT. Protein product: CASSLTGGFLMNTEAFF.

The V gene is TRBV7-2, the J gene TRBJ1-5; tentative D call: TRBD1 (5 bases). Trimming removed 5 bases at V and 3 bases at J, with 14 bases between. Germline loops: CDR1 SGHTA, CDR2 FQGNSA. This CDR3 has 15 residues. The CDR3, as DNA: TGTGCCAGCAGCCCCCCGGGAGGGGTCAATCAGCCCCAGCATTTT. Translation gives CASSPPGGVNQPQHF.

The rearrangement joins TRBV18 to TRBJ2-3; D perhaps matches TRBD2 (6 bases). V was pared by 3 bases and J by 2 bases, with 9 bases between. Looked up from germline, CDR1 is KGHSH and CDR2 is LQKENI. The CDR3 has 14 amino acids. CDR3 residues: CASSPRDFTDTQYF. For the CDR3, the DNA is TGTGCCAGCTCACCTCGGGACTTCACAGATACGCAGTATTTT.

The rearrangement joins TRBV11-2 to TRBJ1-4, with no clear D. Trimming took off 5 bases at V and 8 bases at J, with 12 bases between the two ends. The CDR3 is 13 residues long. Germline CDR1 SGHAT, CDR2 FQNNGV. The CDR3 loop reads CASSPRGREKLFF. CDR3 coding DNA: TGTGCCAGCAGCCCCAGAGGGCGCGAAAAACTGTTTTTT.

The CDR3 is CASSPLGDPGNTIYF. CDR3 coding DNA: TGTGCCAGCTCACCACTGGGAGACCCTGGAAACACCATATATTTT. V and J are TRBV18 and TRBJ1-3; D is ambiguous. This CDR3 region has 15 residues. The germline V gene has CDR1 KGHSH and CDR2 LQKENI. The V gene lost 1 base and the J gene lost 2 bases, with 9 bases spanning the gap.

The chain uses TRBV2 and TRBJ1-3; D perhaps matches TRBD1 (6 bases). Germline CDR1 is SNHLY and CDR2 is FYNNEI. The CDR3 is 16 amino acids. Trimming left V 8 bases short and J 0 bases short, with 17 bases between. CDR3 residues: CASANRRRGSGNTIYF. CDR3 bases: TGTGCCAGCGCTAATCGGCGCAGGGGCTCTGGAAACACCATATATTTT.

The genes are TRBV6-5 and TRBJ1-4, with 10 bases aligning to TRBD1. The V and J ends lost 8 bases and 4 bases, in that order; junction bases with no gene match: 7. The V gene's germline CDR1 is MNHEY and CDR2 SVGAGI. The CDR3 spans 15 residues. CDR3 DNA: TGTGCCAGCTCGGGACAGGGGATTCTTAATGAAAAACTGTTTTTT. Protein product: CASSGQGILNEKLFF.

The chain has TRBV6-2 or TRBV6-3 and TRBJ1-1, with D unclear. This CDR3 has 13 amino acids. V lost 2 bases and J 8 bases, leaving 12 bases between the germline ends. Per the germline V gene, CDR1 is MNHEY and CDR2 is SVGEGT. The CDR3 reads CASSYTGNREAFF. The CDR3 region has the DNA TGTGCCAGCAGTTACACCGGGAATCGGGAAGCTTTCTTT.

The chain links TRBV11-2 to TRBJ1-2; no clear D. V lost 5 bases and J lost 7, with 14 bases in between. The CDR3 loop spans 13 amino acids. Germline CDR1 is SGHAT and CDR2 is FQNNGV. In DNA form, the CDR3 reads TGTGCCAGCAGCCGACAAAAAGGAAGTGGCTACACCTTC. Its translation is CASSRQKGSGYTF.

V and J are TRBV18 and TRBJ2-1, with TRBD2 as a possible D gene (6 bases). With 3 bases removed from V and 8 bases from J, the gap between germline ends came to 23 bases. There are 17 residues in the CDR3. Germline CDR1 KGHSH, CDR2 LQKENI. CDR3 sequence: CASSPPGSPSRMDEQFF. Written as DNA, the CDR3 is TGTGCCAGCTCACCCCCCGGGAGTCCCTCCCGGATGGATGAGCAGTTCTTC.

J is TRBJ2-3 and V is TRBV5-1; 7 nucleotides agree with TRBD1. Germline CDR1 SGHRS, CDR2 YFSETQ. The CDR3 loop spans 17 amino acids. Trimming cost V 4 bases and J 4 bases; bases outside gene matches: 15. The CDR3 loop is CASSGSLGQPKSDTQYF. The CDR3 DNA follows: TGCGCCAGCAGCGGGAGCTTGGGACAGCCAAAATCAGATACGCAGTATTTT.